This is a list of T cell receptor beta chains from one sample in a study of T cells in tumors after PD-1 blockade. Repertoires were generated with immunoSEQ multiplex PCR, while TCRdb's copy carries only in-frame clones and drops some. The sample shows some 47,000 clones, more than 70% of them seen only once. Source: PBMCs, taken before anti-PD-1 treatment. The receptor source for this set is a human donor with basal cell carcinoma. Both conserved end residues are trimmed from each CDR3. Fields, in order: J gene, V gene, CDR3 protein.

J gene: TRBJ1-2; V gene: TRBV30; CDR3 protein: AWRFWGQSYGYT
J gene: TRBJ1-5; V gene: TRBV19; CDR3 protein: ASWNMGTGNNQPQH
J gene: TRBJ1-5; V gene: TRBV6-5; CDR3 protein: ASRAARYDQPQH
J gene: TRBJ2-5; V gene: TRBV5-1; CDR3 protein: ASSLGGGSPETQY
J gene: TRBJ1-1; V gene: TRBV18; CDR3 protein: ASSYELNTEAF
J gene: TRBJ2-1; V gene: TRBV7-9; CDR3 protein: ASSLDNEQF
J gene: TRBJ1-1; V gene: TRBV3-1/TRBV3-2; CDR3 protein: ASSLRGGTEAF
J gene: TRBJ1-2; V gene: TRBV21-1; CDR3 protein: ASILVDAPSDFGRQVANYGYT
J gene: TRBJ2-1; V gene: TRBV2; CDR3 protein: ASSAGLAGAGEQF
J gene: TRBJ2-2; V gene: TRBV6-5; CDR3 protein: ASSYSRSGELF
J gene: TRBJ1-5; V gene: TRBV18; CDR3 protein: ASSNGQDPSNQPQH
J gene: TRBJ1-1; V gene: TRBV2; CDR3 protein: ASTEGGLNTEAF
J gene: TRBJ1-1; V gene: TRBV6-1; CDR3 protein: ASSEGLGATEAF
J gene: TRBJ2-3; V gene: TRBV9; CDR3 protein: ASSGGGSDTQY
J gene: TRBJ2-5; V gene: TRBV12-3/TRBV12-4; CDR3 protein: ASSLTSGQTQY
J gene: TRBJ2-7; V gene: TRBV4-1; CDR3 protein: ASSQNWGYEQY
J gene: TRBJ1-2; V gene: TRBV6-1; CDR3 protein: ASSEALLGGRNYGYT
J gene: TRBJ1-5; V gene: TRBV28; CDR3 protein: ASSFLVIRGLSNQPQH
J gene: TRBJ1-1; V gene: TRBV6-5; CDR3 protein: ASRQGNTEAF
J gene: TRBJ1-5; V gene: TRBV28; CDR3 protein: ASSFLISNQPQH
J gene: TRBJ1-1; V gene: TRBV18; CDR3 protein: ASSPGGQGRRTEAF
J gene: TRBJ1-4; V gene: TRBV6-6; CDR3 protein: ASSSQGINRDLTTGEKLF
J gene: TRBJ2-5; V gene: TRBV4-1; CDR3 protein: ASSQDQAKLETQY
J gene: TRBJ2-2; V gene: TRBV3-1/TRBV3-2; CDR3 protein: ASSITGGSNTGELF
J gene: TRBJ2-7; V gene: TRBV6-5; CDR3 protein: ASSFGAGSSYEQY
J gene: TRBJ2-3; V gene: TRBV6-6; CDR3 protein: ASIGFPDTQY
J gene: TRBJ1-2; V gene: TRBV10-3; CDR3 protein: AISESANYGYT
J gene: TRBJ1-1; V gene: TRBV28; CDR3 protein: ASSYRNTEAF